This T cell receptor beta chain is from a study of CD8 T cells in ankylosing spondylitis. Unmatched junction bases numbered 7, after V lost 3 bases and J lost 1 base. The length of the CDR3 is 16 residues. The germline gives CDR1 MNHEY, CDR2 SMNVEV (reference sequence). Broader study findings: Roughly eight highly homologous variants made up a TCR beta motif that seemed to typify ankylosing spondylitis blood. A subset of motif variants has previously been described in the synovial fluid and blood of reactive arthritis.

A remark on this clonotype: Its antigen is not known.

Making the TCR beta libraries involved quantitative 5'-RACE with molecular barcodes. Each CDR3 protein gets one entry after TCRdb re-called the 5' RACE reads with MiXCR. This sample has 250,000 to 300,000 distinct CDR3 sequences, with around 20% found just once. The sample consisted of blood, either unsorted or a sorted T cell fraction (not recorded which). V is TRBV27 and J is TRBJ2-3; 7 nucleotides align to TRBD2. This clonotype originated in a male donor with ankylosing spondylitis or in good health (not recorded which). CDR3 protein: CASSLFGGTRTDTQYF. In nucleotides, the CDR3 is TGTGCCAGCAGTTTGTTCGGGGGGACTCGCACAGATACGCAGTATTTT.